This passage covers 30 T cell receptor beta chains from one sample sequenced in a study of T-cell reconstitution after alpha-beta-depleted transplantation in children. Preparation of the TCRbeta library was carried out with unique molecular identifiers. In TCRdb, the PCR reads were re-called with MiXCR into one record per CDR3 protein. Of about a million distinct CDR3 sequences detected, roughly 29% appear once; the ten largest clones hold around 30%. Sample: PBMCs, mostly from graft donor cells, taken 360 days after TCRalphabeta/CD19-depleted stem cell transplant. The source of these receptors is a boy under three years old who had a stem cell transplant for SCID, so the T cells may come from the graft donor.

This clonotype was picked up a small number of times. The chain is built from TRBV5-6 and TRBJ2-4, with a possible D match to TRBD2 (6 bases). This CDR3 has 16 residues. The germline V and J ends were trimmed by 4 bases and 0 bases, with 14 bases remaining between them. Germline CDR1 SGHDT, CDR2 YYEEEE. In nucleotides, the CDR3 is TGTGCCAGCAGCCTGGGGGGAACTTTAGCCAAAAACATTCAGTACTTC. It is translated as CASSLGGTLAKNIQYF.

This rearrangement joins TRBV30 to TRBJ1-4; the D is unclear. Trimming removed 0 bases at V and 7 bases at J, with 12 bases between. The CDR3 sequence is 14 residues long. Germline V gene lookup returns CDR1 GTSNPN and CDR2 SVGIG (reference sequence). This CDR3 reads CAWSVQGKGEKLFF. CDR3 DNA: TGTGCCTGGAGTGTACAAGGGAAAGGTGAAAAACTGTTTTTT.

This clonotype came up a few times. This chain uses TRBV4-1 with TRBJ1-1; 8 nucleotides line up with TRBD1. CDR3 length equals 16 residues. V was pared by 1 base and J by 7 bases, with 11 bases of the junction left unmatched. Germline lookup yields CDR1 MGHRA and CDR2 YSYEKL. Here the CDR3 reads CASSQARGRGRGEAFF. DNA of the CDR3: TGCGCCAGCAGCCAAGCTCGTGGCAGGGGGCGAGGTGAAGCTTTCTTT.

The chain joins TRBV6-5 to TRBJ2-2; D perhaps matches TRBD2 (5 bases). Germline assignment: CDR1 MNHEY and CDR2 SVGAGI. This CDR3 is built from 13 residues. V was cut by 2 bases and J by 4 bases, with 5 bases left in between. The CDR3 nucleotides are TGTGCCAGCAGTTACGAGGGCACCGGGGAGCTGTTTTTT. This translates into CASSYEGTGELFF.

This clonotype has only a few counts. This chain joins TRBV15 and TRBJ1-2, with 8 nucleotides matching TRBD1. In germline, CDR1 is LNHNV, CDR2 YYDKDF (reference sequence). Trimming took 0 bases from V and 7 from J; bases not matched to a gene: 4. This CDR3 comprises 14 residues. The CDR3 protein is CATSRDRGPGGYTF. In DNA form, the CDR3 reads TGTGCCACCAGCAGAGACAGGGGGCCCGGTGGCTACACCTTC.

This chain uses TRBV13 with TRBJ1-2, with 8 bases fitting TRBD1. Germline values: CDR1 PRHDT, CDR2 FYEKMQ (reference sequence). This CDR3 is 12 amino acids long. V lost 5 bases, J lost 12 bases, and 8 bases stayed unmatched. Here the CDR3 reads CASSTRQGSDTF. As DNA, the CDR3 is TGTGCCAGCAGCACAAGACAGGGGTCAGACACCTTC.

This clonotype showed up just a few times. The chain employs TRBV12-3 or TRBV12-4 and TRBJ2-1, with 12 bases lining up with TRBD2. The CDR3 has 16 residues. Germline trimming cut 6 bases from V and 8 bases from J; bases unmatched to any gene: 11. CDR3 sequence (DNA): TGTGCCAGCAGCACCCGGACTAGCGGGGTGGTCCATGAGCAGTTCTTC. This encodes CASSTRTSGVVHEQFF.

This clonotype was seen only a few times. This chain uses TRBV6-1 with TRBJ1-2; TRBD1 is a possible D gene (5 bases). Per germline, CDR1 MNHNS and CDR2 SASEGT. The V end was cut by 7 bases, the J end by 2 bases, with 14 bases between. The CDR3 is made up of 14 amino acids. For the CDR3, the DNA is TGTGCCAGCAAATCGGGACCGACGAACTATGGCTACACCTTC. It translates to CASKSGPTNYGYTF.

V usage is TRBV29-1 and J usage is TRBJ1-1; D not resolved. Trimming pared 7 bases from V and 5 bases from J, leaving 14 bases between. The CDR3 covers 12 residues. Germline V lookup: CDR1 SQVTM, CDR2 ANQGSEA. This CDR3 is CSASRPPTEAFF. The CDR3, as DNA: TGCAGCGCCTCCCGGCCGCCTACTGAAGCTTTCTTT.

The gene calls are TRBV12-3 or TRBV12-4 and TRBJ1-2; a weak D match, TRBD1 (6 bases). This CDR3 contains 14 residues. V dropped 6 bases and J dropped 4 bases, with 15 bases sitting between them. CDR3 nucleotides: TGTGCCAGCAGAGGACAGAGTCCCCCCTATGGCTACACCTTC. Its translation is CASRGQSPPYGYTF.

This clonotype was recorded many times. The rearrangement links TRBV12-3 or TRBV12-4 to TRBJ2-7; maybe TRBD2 (5 bases). V was pared by 1 base and J by 2 bases, with 9 bases between. The CDR3 runs 14 residues. This chain's CDR3 is CASSLVGVAYEQYF. The CDR3 DNA reads TGTGCCAGCAGTTTAGTGGGAGTAGCCTACGAGCAGTACTTC.

The chain uses TRBV4-1 and TRBJ1-5; 8 bases match TRBD1. V was pared by 1 base and J by 3 bases, with 8 bases of the junction left unmatched. The germline V gene has CDR1 MGHRA and CDR2 YSYEKL. There are 17 residues in the CDR3. In DNA form, the CDR3 reads TGCGCCAGCAGCCAAGTCCCCCTACAGGGGGACAATCAGCCCCAGCATTTT. Encoded protein: CASSQVPLQGDNQPQHF.

CDR3 DNA: TGTGCCAGCACCAAGGGGGGGCTTTCCGGGGAGCTGTTTTTT. Translating gives CASTKGGLSGELFF. The chain couples TRBV6-1 to TRBJ2-2; possibly TRBD2 for D (7 bases). Germline loops: CDR1 MNHNS, CDR2 SASEGT. This CDR3 has 14 amino acids. V lost 7 bases to trimming and J lost 6 bases, with 15 bases between them.

This clonotype has only a few counts. The chain combines TRBV7-9 with TRBJ2-1; D gene uncertain. The CDR3 totals 16 residues. Trimming left V 1 base short and J 8 bases short, with 18 bases between. CDR1 SEHNR and CDR2 FQNEAQ come from the germline V gene (reference sequence). The CDR3 here is CASSLDWSSKADEQFF. The CDR3, as DNA: TGTGCCAGCAGCTTAGACTGGTCAAGCAAGGCGGATGAGCAGTTCTTC.

The chain is built from TRBV6-5 and TRBJ1-1; D is ambiguous. Germline CDR1 reads MNHEY; CDR2 reads SVGAGI. The germline V and J ends were trimmed by 2 bases and 4 bases, with 8 bases remaining between them. The CDR3 sequence is 13 residues long. This CDR3 is CASSYDASTEAFF. For the CDR3, the DNA is TGTGCCAGCAGTTACGATGCGAGCACTGAAGCTTTCTTT.

V and J are TRBV12-3 or TRBV12-4 and TRBJ1-5; no clear D. This CDR3 has 13 amino acids. The V end lost 8 bases, the J end lost 4 bases, and 12 bases lay between the germline ends. CDR3 loop: CASANLQNQPQHF. CDR3 in DNA: TGTGCCAGCGCCAATCTCCAGAATCAGCCCCAGCATTTT.

V gene TRBV20-1 combines with J gene TRBJ2-7; D may be TRBD2 (5 bases). The last part of the DNA fits TRBJ2-5 better; the J call may be wrong. CDR1 DFQATT and CDR2 SNEGSKA come from the germline V gene (reference sequence). There are 14 residues in the CDR3. CDR3 DNA: TGCAGTGCTTCGGGTGGCCCCCGGGGTGGGACCCAGTACTTC. It codes for CSASGGPRGGTQYF.

J is TRBJ2-1 and V is TRBV27; the match to TRBD2 covers 8 bases. Germline assignment: CDR1 MNHEY and CDR2 SMNVEV (reference sequence). The V segment lost 7 bases and the J segment 3 bases; nucleotides outside the gene matches: 8. The length of the CDR3 is 15 residues. The chain's CDR3 is CASTGAGGRYNEQFF. DNA for the CDR3: TGTGCCAGCACGGGGGCGGGGGGCCGCTACAATGAGCAGTTCTTC.

The V gene is TRBV9, the J gene TRBJ2-3; 8 bases line up with TRBD2. Looked up from germline, CDR1 is SGDLS and CDR2 is YYNGEE. V dropped 5 bases and J dropped 6; count of bases not matched to a gene: 8. CDR3 length: 14 residues. The CDR3 reads CASSAAGGPDTQYF. DNA for the CDR3: TGTGCCAGCAGTGCCGCGGGGGGCCCGGATACGCAGTATTTT. Filled out from reference TRBV9 and TRBJ2-3, the complete variable domain reads DSGVTQTPKHLITATGQRVTLRCSPRSGDLSVYWYQQSLDQGLQFLIQYYNGEERAKGNILERFSAQQFPDLHSELNLSSLELGDSALYFCASSAAGGPDTQYFGPGTRLTVL.

Only a few counts were recorded for this clonotype. This CDR3 is CASPRLADEQYF. In DNA, the CDR3 is TGCGCCAGCCCGCGACTAGCCGACGAGCAGTACTTC. V gene TRBV5-1 combines with J gene TRBJ2-7, with 7 bases fitting TRBD2. Germline CDR1 and CDR2: SGHRS and YFSETQ. The trim removed 7 bases at V and 5 bases at J, leaving 6 bases unmatched. This CDR3 comprises 12 residues.

The sample holds a few counts of this clonotype. The chain joins TRBV12-3 or TRBV12-4 to TRBJ2-1; 9 nucleotides agree with TRBD2. The CDR3 contains 14 residues. Trimming removed 7 bases from V and 8 bases from J; junction bases left unmatched: 9. CDR3 amino acids: CASTVAGASHEQFF. Here the CDR3 DNA reads TGTGCCAGCACCGTAGCGGGGGCTTCCCATGAGCAGTTCTTC.

This clonotype was seen a handful of times. The V gene is TRBV18, the J gene TRBJ2-5, with D perhaps TRBD2 (6 bases). Germline values: CDR1 KGHSH, CDR2 LQKENI. V lost 3 bases to trimming and J lost 2 bases, with 13 bases between them. This CDR3 has 15 amino acids. The CDR3 is CASSPRRGMQETQYF. The CDR3 region has the DNA TGTGCCAGCTCACCGCGACGGGGGATGCAAGAGACCCAGTACTTC.

V and J are TRBV28 and TRBJ2-7, with D perhaps TRBD1 or TRBD2 (5 bases each). Trimming took 6 bases from V and 6 from J, leaving 21 bases between them. This CDR3 comprises 15 residues. Germline CDR1 is MDHEN and CDR2 is SYDVKM. CDR3 sequence reads: CASSLRGVLRGEQYF. As DNA, the CDR3 is TGTGCCAGCAGCCTCCGAGGGGTACTGAGGGGCGAGCAGTACTTC.

In its sample, this clonotype was seen a few times. The J gene is TRBJ2-5, the V gene TRBV5-1, with D possibly being TRBD1 (5 bases). The germline gives CDR1 SGHRS, CDR2 YFSETQ. The CDR3 is 15 residues long. V lost 0 bases, J lost 2 bases, and 11 bases lay in between. This CDR3 reads CASSLAVRVQETQYF. CDR3 in DNA: TGCGCCAGCAGCTTGGCCGTCAGGGTTCAAGAGACCCAGTACTTC.

This clonotype occurred a few times. V is TRBV4-1 and J is TRBJ1-5; D uncertain. V was cut by 0 bases and J by 3 bases, with 6 bases left in between. Germline CDR1 MGHRA, CDR2 YSYEKL. The CDR3 covers 14 residues. The CDR3 loop is CASSQEKPNQPQHF. CDR3 DNA sequence: TGCGCCAGCAGCCAAGAGAAGCCCAATCAGCCCCAGCATTTT.

J is TRBJ2-7 and V is TRBV5-7; 7 bases are a match to TRBD1. TRBV5-7 is an open reading frame, and its role is uncertain. Trimming removed 2 bases from V and 0 bases from J; junction bases left unmatched: 5. This CDR3 has 15 residues. In DNA form, the CDR3 reads TGTGCCAGCAGCTTCACCAGGGGGAGCTCCTACGAGCAGTACTTC. Encoded protein: CASSFTRGSSYEQYF.

The V gene is TRBV6-1, the J gene TRBJ2-1; D gene unclear. CDR1 is MNHNS and CDR2 is SASEGT in the germline V gene. The CDR3 is made up of 16 amino acids. V shed 6 bases and J shed 8 bases, with 23 bases lying between them. The CDR3: CASRKQRSGYIDEQFF. DNA of the CDR3: TGTGCCAGCAGAAAGCAACGAAGTGGGTACATCGATGAGCAGTTCTTC.

The chain recombines TRBV29-1 with TRBJ2-1; D remains ambiguous. In germline, CDR1 is SQVTM, CDR2 ANQGSEA. With 4 bases removed from V and 1 base from J, the gap between germline ends came to 11 bases. The CDR3 extends over 14 amino acids. The CDR3 DNA is TGCAGCGTTGTTGCCTACTCTTCCTACAATGAGCAGTTCTTC. Translation gives CSVVAYSSYNEQFF.

The chain joins TRBV5-1 to TRBJ2-7; D gene uncertain. V was shortened by 0 bases and J by 0 bases, with 19 bases between the two germline ends. CDR3 length: 18 residues. Germline V gene sequence: CDR1 SGHRS, CDR2 YFSETQ. The CDR3 protein is CASSLVPGSLSGSYEQYF. The DNA for the CDR3 is TGCGCCAGCAGCTTGGTCCCTGGTTCTTTATCGGGCTCCTACGAGCAGTACTTC.

V is TRBV7-6 and J is TRBJ2-3; D is possibly TRBD1 or TRBD2 (7 bases each). V was pared by 7 bases and J by 3 bases, with 20 bases between. CDR1 is SGHVS and CDR2 is FNYEAQ in the germline V gene. The CDR3 runs to 16 residues. As DNA, the CDR3 is TGTGCCAGCACCCGTAATCAGGGGGGGAGGACAGATACGCAGTATTTT. It yields the protein CASTRNQGGRTDTQYF.